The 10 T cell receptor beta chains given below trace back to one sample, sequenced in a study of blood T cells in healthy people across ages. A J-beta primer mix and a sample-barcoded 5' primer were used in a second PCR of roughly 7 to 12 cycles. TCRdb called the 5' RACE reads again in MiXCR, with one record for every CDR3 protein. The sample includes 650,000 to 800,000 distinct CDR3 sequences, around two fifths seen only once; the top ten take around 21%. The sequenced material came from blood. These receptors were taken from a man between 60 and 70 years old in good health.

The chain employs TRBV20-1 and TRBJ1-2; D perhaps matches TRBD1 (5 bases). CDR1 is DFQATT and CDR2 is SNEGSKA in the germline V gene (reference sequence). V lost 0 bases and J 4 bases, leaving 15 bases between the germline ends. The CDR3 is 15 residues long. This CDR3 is CSARDPLRGSYGYTF. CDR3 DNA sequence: TGCAGTGCTAGAGATCCGCTACGGGGCAGCTATGGCTACACCTTC.

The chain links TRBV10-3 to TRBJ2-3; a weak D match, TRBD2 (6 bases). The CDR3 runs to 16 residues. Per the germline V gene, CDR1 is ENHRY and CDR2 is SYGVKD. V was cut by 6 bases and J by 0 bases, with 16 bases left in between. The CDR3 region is CAIRAGTSSSTDTQYF. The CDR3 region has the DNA TGTGCCATCAGGGCGGGGACCTCTTCAAGCACAGATACGCAGTATTTT.

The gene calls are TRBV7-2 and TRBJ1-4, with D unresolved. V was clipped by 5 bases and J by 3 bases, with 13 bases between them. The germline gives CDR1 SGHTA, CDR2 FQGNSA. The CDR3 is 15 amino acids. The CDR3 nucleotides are TGTGCCAGCAGCCCCGCGGGTCTGGCTAATGAAAAACTGTTTTTT. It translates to CASSPAGLANEKLFF.

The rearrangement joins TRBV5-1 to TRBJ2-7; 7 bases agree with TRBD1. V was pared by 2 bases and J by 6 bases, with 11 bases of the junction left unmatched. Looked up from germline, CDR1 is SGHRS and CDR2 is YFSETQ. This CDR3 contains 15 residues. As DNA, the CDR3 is TGCGCCAGCAGCTTTATGAGACAGGGATTAGGCGAGCAGTACTTC. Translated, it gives CASSFMRQGLGEQYF.

CDR3: CASSESPGAYEQYF. The CDR3 coding sequence is TGCGCCAGCAGTGAGTCCCCGGGGGCCTACGAGCAGTACTTC. The chain carries TRBV10-1 and TRBJ2-7; weak D call: TRBD2 (6 bases). From germline, CDR1 is WNHNN and CDR2 SYGVQD (reference sequence). CDR3 length: 14 residues. Trimming removed 0 bases from V and 2 bases from J, with 8 bases in between.

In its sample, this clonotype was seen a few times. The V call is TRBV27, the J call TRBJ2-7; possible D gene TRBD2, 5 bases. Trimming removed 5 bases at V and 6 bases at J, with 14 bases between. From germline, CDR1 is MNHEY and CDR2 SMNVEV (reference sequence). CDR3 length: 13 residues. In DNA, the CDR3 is TGTGCCAGCAGTCAGATTTCCGGAGGCGAGCAGTACTTC. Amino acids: CASSQISGGEQYF.

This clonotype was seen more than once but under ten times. CDR3 sequence (DNA): TGCAGTGCTAGAGGGGAGGCACCAAGCCGCCAAGAGACCCAGTACTTC. Protein sequence: CSARGEAPSRQETQYF. The V gene is TRBV20-1, the J gene TRBJ2-5; TRBD2 is a possible D gene (6 bases). This CDR3 comprises 16 residues. The germline gives CDR1 DFQATT, CDR2 SNEGSKA (reference sequence). The V and J ends lost 1 base and 1 base respectively, with 16 bases between them.

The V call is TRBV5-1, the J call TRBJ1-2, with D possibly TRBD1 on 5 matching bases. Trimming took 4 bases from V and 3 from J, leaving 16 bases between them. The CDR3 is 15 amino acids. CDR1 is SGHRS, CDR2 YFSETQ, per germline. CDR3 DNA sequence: TGCGCCAGCAGCCAATCCGGCAGGGCTGACTATGGCTACACCTTC. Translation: CASSQSGRADYGYTF.

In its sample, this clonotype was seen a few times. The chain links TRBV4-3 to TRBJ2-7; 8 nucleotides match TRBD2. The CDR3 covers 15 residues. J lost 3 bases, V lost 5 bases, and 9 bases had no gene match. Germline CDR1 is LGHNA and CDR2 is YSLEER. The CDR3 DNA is TGCGCCAGCAGCACGGGGGCTAGCGGGCTCTACGAGCAGTACTTC. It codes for CASSTGASGLYEQYF.

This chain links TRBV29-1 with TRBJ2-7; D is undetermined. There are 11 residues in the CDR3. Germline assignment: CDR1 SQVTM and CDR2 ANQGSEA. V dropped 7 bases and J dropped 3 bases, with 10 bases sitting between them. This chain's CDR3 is CSGDSGYEQYF. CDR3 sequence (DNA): TGCAGCGGTGATTCGGGCTACGAGCAGTACTTC.